Sequencing of this T cell receptor (beta chain) was carried out in a study of cytomegalovirus exposure and HLA in healthy donors. General study points: Across donors, presence/absence analyses took sequencing depth to be roughly uniform. Using a false discovery rate of 0.05, a later analysis showed that around 16,000 TCR beta sequences were associated with HLA alleles. Previously analyzed data showed that most TCR beta V segments were productive at a frequency of about 87% or about 30%.

It was with 60 Vbeta and 13 Jbeta primers that the PCR ran. Using immunoSEQ multiplex PCR, the repertoire was profiled, and TCRdb retains in-frame clones only, with some absent. The sample yields 100,000 or so clones, about three quarters seen once. The germline V gene has CDR1 SGHVS and CDR2 FNYEAQ. The CDR3 sequence is 16 residues long. A note on this clone: Its specificity is not known.

What was sequenced was PBMCs. This rearrangement joins TRBV7-6 to TRBJ2-5; weak D call: TRBD2 (6 bases). The better agreement between TRBJ2-7 and the DNA end casts doubt on the J call. The sequence came from a woman in her 40s in good health and CMV-seropositive. This CDR3 reads CASSLGQGLKTYEQYF. CDR3 nucleotides: TGTGCCAGCAGCTTAGGTCAGGGACTCAAGACCTACGAGCAGTACTTC.